Described below is a single TCR beta chain sequence and its context. The data are from a study of human T cells and chemical hapten exposure. CDR1 and CDR2 from the germline V gene are SGHVS and FQNEAQ. The V and J ends lost 5 bases and 5 bases respectively, with 16 bases between them. This CDR3 contains 15 residues. TCRdb re-called the RACE reads with MiXCR, one entry per CDR3 protein. Of around 120,000 distinct CDR3 sequences in the sample, 13% were seen once. Time point denoted: pre-sensitization, week 0. Indicated treatment: therapeutic diphenylcyclopropenone sensitization with weekly scalp DPC. This chain uses TRBV7-8 with TRBJ2-1, with D possibly TRBD2 on 5 matching bases. Specimen: whole blood, collected in connection with sensitization to the hapten diphenylcyclopropenone (DPC). The sequence derives from a woman aged 18-29 years with alopecia areata. Some clones in this sample may be carry-over from other donors' samples. The CDR3 DNA reads as TGTGCCAGCAGCCAATCCCTTGCGGGCCACAATGAGCAGTTCTTC. Protein: CASSQSLAGHNEQFF.